The 31 T cell receptor beta chains below were found in one sample sequenced in a study of identifying expanded T cells in peripheral blood. Data came from immunoSEQ multiplex PCR; TCRdb stores just in-frame clones and leaves some out. This repertoire shows around 100,000 clones, approximately 90% found once; its top ten account for around 17%. Sequences were obtained from blood. The receptors stem from a person aged 18 to 75 in good health.

The chain carries TRBV11-3 and TRBJ2-7; no firm D call. Germline assignment: CDR1 SGHNT and CDR2 YENEEA. CDR3 size: 16 residues. V was pared by 5 bases and J by 4 bases, with 21 bases between. For the CDR3, the DNA is TGTGCCAGCAGCACCCCCTTTCGCACCTCCGATTACGAGCAGTACTTC. Its protein product is CASSTPFRTSDYEQYF.

V usage is TRBV7-9 and J usage is TRBJ1-2; D is ambiguous. V lost 5 bases and J 8 bases, leaving 18 bases between the germline ends. CDR1 and CDR2 from the germline V gene are SEHNR and FQNEAQ (reference sequence). The CDR3 spans 14 residues. As DNA, the CDR3 is TGTGCCAGCAGCCCTACTCAGGAGGAACGCGGCTACACCTTC. Its translation is CASSPTQEERGYTF. The full variable domain, rest sourced from reference TRBV7-9 and TRBJ1-2, is DTGVSQNPRHKITKRGQNVTFRCDPISEHNRLYWYRQTLGQGPEFLTYFQNEAQLEKSRLLSDRFSAERPKGSFSTLEIQRTEQGDSAMYLCASSPTQEERGYTFGSGTRLTVV.

V and J are TRBV10-3 and TRBJ2-2, with unresolved D. Germline lookup yields CDR1 ENHRY and CDR2 SYGVKD. V lost 8 bases to trimming and J lost 5 bases, with 12 bases between them. This CDR3 has 13 amino acids. DNA for the CDR3: TGTGCCATCCAAGCCGAGATGACCGGGGAGCTGTTTTTT. This sequence encodes CAIQAEMTGELFF.

For this clone: This CDR3 is also generated by other DNA sequences in the sample. The chain employs TRBV7-9 and TRBJ1-3; no clear D. The germline CDR1 and CDR2 sequences are SEHNR and FQNEAQ (reference sequence). The CDR3 is 16 residues long. V was trimmed by 2 bases and J by 0 bases, leaving 11 bases between them. The CDR3 DNA is TGTGCCAGCAGCTTATCGGGCGGACCCTCTGGAAACACCATATATTTT. Its protein product is CASSLSGGPSGNTIYF.

The chain couples TRBV28 to TRBJ1-4, with 8 bases lining up with TRBD1. Germline lookup yields CDR1 MDHEN and CDR2 SYDVKM. The CDR3 totals 15 residues. J lost 8 bases, V lost 5 bases, and 10 bases had no gene match. The CDR3 DNA reads TGTGCCAGCAGTCCAGGGGGCGCGTCGAGGGAAAAACTGTTTTTT. Translating it yields CASSPGGASREKLFF.

This chain connects TRBV6-4 to TRBJ1-1; D is possibly TRBD1 (5 bases). The CDR3 runs to 15 residues. With 6 bases removed from V and 1 base from J, the gap between germline ends came to 15 bases. From germline, CDR1 is MRHNA and CDR2 SNTAGT. CDR3 amino acids: CASRPLGGGNTEAFF. The CDR3 coding sequence is TGTGCCAGCAGGCCCCTTGGCGGGGGGAACACTGAAGCTTTCTTT.

The gene calls are TRBV28 and TRBJ1-2, with 10 bases matching TRBD1. J lost 4 bases, V lost 0 bases, and 5 bases had no gene match. Germline V gives CDR1 MDHEN, CDR2 SYDVKM. The CDR3 covers 16 residues. Here the CDR3 DNA reads TGTGCCAGCAGTTTATGGACGGGGGACAGGGGCTATGGCTACACCTTC. Translated: CASSLWTGDRGYGYTF.

The chain recombines TRBV19 with TRBJ1-2, with TRBD1 as a possible D gene (6 bases). The CDR3 is made up of 12 amino acids. Germline V gives CDR1 LNHDA, CDR2 SQIVND (reference sequence). V was trimmed by 3 bases and J by 8 bases, leaving 10 bases between them. The CDR3 coding sequence is TGTGCCAGTAGTATGACGGGACACGGCTACACCTTC. Translated, it gives CASSMTGHGYTF. Variable domain in full (rest from reference TRBV19 and TRBJ1-2): DGGITQSPKYLFRKEGQNVTLSCEQNLNHDAMYWYRQDPGQGLRLIYYSQIVNDFQKGDIAEGYSVSREKKESFPLTVTSAQKNPTAFYLCASSMTGHGYTFGSGTRLTVV.

This clone was detected only a few times. The chain carries TRBV11-2 and TRBJ1-3, with D unresolved. The germline CDR1 and CDR2 sequences are SGHAT and FQNNGV. The CDR3 runs 15 residues. V was clipped by 5 bases and J by 2 bases, with 13 bases between them. CDR3 region: CASSPRTGPGNTIYF. The CDR3 region has the DNA TGTGCCAGCAGCCCTCGGACGGGTCCTGGAAACACCATATATTTT.

In DNA form, the CDR3 reads TGTGCCAGCAGCTTAGAGGTCTACTCTGGAAACACCATATATTTT. Translating it yields CASSLEVYSGNTIYF. The chain combines TRBV7-8 with TRBJ1-3; D gene ambiguous. Trimming stripped 1 base from V and 0 bases from J, with 7 bases between. Germline V CDR1 and CDR2: SGHVS, FQNEAQ. The CDR3 consists of 15 residues. The entire variable domain, with the rest obtained from reference TRBV7-8 and TRBJ1-3, is as follows: GAGVSQSPRYKVAKRGQDVALRCDPISGHVSLFWYQQALGQGPEFLTYFQNEAQLDKSGLPSDRFFAERPEGSVSTLKIQRTQQEDSAVYLCASSLEVYSGNTIYFGEGSWLTVV.

This clone was observed once. The chain is built from TRBV10-3 and TRBJ2-1; unclear D gene. Trimming took off 0 bases at V and 9 bases at J, with 6 bases between the two ends. This CDR3 region has 12 residues. The germline gives CDR1 ENHRY, CDR2 SYGVKD. CDR3 nucleotides: TGTGCCATCAGTGAGTCGGTGGTTGAGCAGTTCTTC. Translation gives CAISESVVEQFF.

The J gene is TRBJ1-1, the V gene TRBV6-1; D is unresolved. V was trimmed by 3 bases and J by 3 bases, leaving 8 bases between them. Germline CDR1 MNHNS, CDR2 SASEGT. CDR3 length equals 13 residues. The CDR3 sequence is CASSEWADTEAFF. The CDR3 coding sequence is TGTGCCAGCAGTGAGTGGGCAGACACTGAAGCTTTCTTT.

This clone was recorded once. The chain is built from TRBV30 and TRBJ1-5; possible D gene TRBD1, 5 bases. The CDR3 is 13 amino acids. The germline V and J ends were trimmed by 5 bases and 3 bases, with 11 bases remaining between them. Germline values: CDR1 GTSNPN, CDR2 SVGIG (reference sequence). The CDR3 DNA follows: TGTGCCTGGTCAACAGGATCCAATCAGCCCCAGCATTTT. This gives the protein CAWSTGSNQPQHF.

This clone was found a few times. This sample also contains other DNA sequences that code for the same CDR3. This sequence joins TRBV28 and TRBJ1-1; D call uncertain. From germline, CDR1 is MDHEN and CDR2 SYDVKM. V was shortened by 4 bases and J by 4 bases, with 7 bases between the two germline ends. This CDR3 has 12 residues. CDR3 sequence (DNA): TGTGCCAGCAGTTCCGGTTCCACTGAAGCTTTCTTT. Its translation: CASSSGSTEAFF. The entire variable domain, with the rest obtained from reference TRBV28 and TRBJ1-1, is as follows: DVKVTQSSRYLVKRTGEKVFLECVQDMDHENMFWYRQDPGLGLRLIYFSYDVKMKEKGDIPEGYSVSREKKERFSLILESASTNQTSMYLCASSSGSTEAFFGQGTRLTVV.

The DNA of the CDR3 is TGTGCCAGCAGCTTATACAGGGGAAGCAATCAGCCCCAGCATTTT. This sequence encodes CASSLYRGSNQPQHF. The V call is TRBV7-8, the J call TRBJ1-5, with 7 bases lining up with TRBD1. Trimming cost V 2 bases and J 1 base; bases outside gene matches: 2. From germline, CDR1 is SGHVS and CDR2 FQNEAQ. The CDR3 is made up of 15 amino acids.

The chain couples TRBV4-1 to TRBJ1-2, with D possibly matching TRBD1 (6 bases). Deletions cut 3 bases from V and 5 bases from J, with 19 bases between. Germline loops: CDR1 MGHRA, CDR2 YSYEKL. The CDR3 length is 16 residues. The CDR3 DNA is TGCGCCAGCAGCCAGCAAAGAACGGGGGCGTCTTATGGCTACACCTTC. Protein sequence: CASSQQRTGASYGYTF.

The chain employs TRBV7-2 and TRBJ2-1, with TRBD2 as a possible D gene (7 bases). This CDR3 contains 16 residues. V was pared by 5 bases and J by 3 bases, with 17 bases between. Germline CDR1 reads SGHTA; CDR2 reads FQGNSA. The CDR3 spells CASSPRGARGYNEQFF. The CDR3 nucleotides read TGTGCCAGCAGCCCCCGGGGGGCGCGTGGCTACAATGAGCAGTTCTTC.

This clone has more than one count but fewer than ten. This chain connects TRBV4-1 to TRBJ1-1; 7 bases are a match to TRBD1. The CDR3 covers 15 residues. Germline CDR1 and CDR2: MGHRA and YSYEKL. V shed 3 bases, J shed 6 bases, and the junction held 10 bases outside the gene matches. CDR3 coding DNA: TGCGCCAGCAGCCATAATGACAGGGTAAAGCCTGAAGCTTTCTTT. Its translation is CASSHNDRVKPEAFF.

The chain has TRBV9 and TRBJ2-7, with D unresolved. Between the trimmed V and J ends, which lost 3 bases and 6 bases, there was a span of 10 bases. Germline CDR1 is SGDLS and CDR2 is YYNGEE. This CDR3 contains 12 residues. CDR3 residues: CASSDITGEQYF. CDR3 DNA: TGTGCCAGCAGCGACATCACGGGCGAGCAGTACTTC. Filled out from reference TRBV9 and TRBJ2-7, the complete variable domain reads DSGVTQTPKHLITATGQRVTLRCSPRSGDLSVYWYQQSLDQGLQFLIQYYNGEERAKGNILERFSAQQFPDLHSELNLSSLELGDSALYFCASSDITGEQYFGPGTRLTVT.

This clone was detected only once. The rearrangement links TRBV10-2 to TRBJ2-7; D call uncertain. This CDR3 is 17 amino acids long. V lost 3 bases and J 2 bases, leaving 20 bases between the germline ends. Germline-derived CDR1 and CDR2 are WSHSY and SAAADI. The CDR3 protein is CASSEGRQVKDAYEQYF. CDR3 DNA: TGCGCCAGCAGTGAAGGTCGGCAGGTGAAGGATGCCTACGAGCAGTACTTC.

This clone has a handful of counts. The chain uses TRBV2 and TRBJ1-5, with D uncertain. Trimming removed 5 bases at V and 5 bases at J, with 10 bases between. Germline V lookup: CDR1 SNHLY, CDR2 FYNNEI. The CDR3 is 13 residues long. This CDR3 is CASSQWVDQPQHF. CDR3 coding DNA: TGTGCCAGCAGTCAATGGGTGGATCAGCCCCAGCATTTT.

This rearrangement joins TRBV9 to TRBJ2-5; 9 bases align to TRBD1. CDR3 length: 13 amino acids. Germline loops: CDR1 SGDLS, CDR2 YYNGEE. V was pared by 5 bases and J by 7 bases, with 6 bases of the junction left unmatched. Here the CDR3 reads CASSEQGAGTQYF. In nucleotides, the CDR3 is TGTGCCAGCAGTGAACAGGGGGCGGGGACCCAGTACTTC.

The chain is built from TRBV27 and TRBJ2-1, with D tentatively TRBD2 (7 bases). This CDR3 spans 13 amino acids. Germline CDR1 MNHEY, CDR2 SMNVEV (reference sequence). The ends were cut back, 6 bases at V and 9 bases at J, with 15 bases in the middle. The DNA for the CDR3 is TGTGCCAGCAGGCGTGGGGGGGCGGTTGAGCAGTTCTTC. Translation: CASRRGGAVEQFF.

The genes are TRBV2 and TRBJ1-6; D is possibly TRBD1 (5 bases). Germline CDR1 reads SNHLY; CDR2 reads FYNNEI. Trimming left V 4 bases short and J 7 bases short, with 23 bases between. The CDR3 is made up of 18 amino acids. The CDR3 spells CASSVSLTPGLPNSPLHF. As DNA, the CDR3 is TGTGCCAGCAGTGTTTCTCTTACCCCGGGACTCCCGAATTCACCCCTCCACTTT.

This clone was observed a handful of times. The gene calls are TRBV4-2 and TRBJ1-2, with D unresolved. Germline-derived CDR1 and CDR2 are LGHNA and YNFKEQ. The CDR3 totals 12 residues. V shed 0 bases and J shed 5 bases, with 4 bases lying between them. The CDR3 DNA reads as TGTGCCAGCAGCCAAGACCAATATGGCTACACCTTC. This translates into CASSQDQYGYTF.

This chain uses TRBV27 with TRBJ2-7; possibly TRBD2 for D (5 bases). Germline CDR1 reads MNHEY; CDR2 reads SMNVEV (reference sequence). CDR3 size: 22 residues. The V and J ends lost 5 bases and 4 bases respectively, with 39 bases between them. The CDR3: CASSPHAREGSPRRRPGYEQYF. The DNA for the CDR3 is TGTGCCAGCAGTCCCCACGCGAGGGAAGGATCCCCTAGAAGGAGACCTGGTTACGAGCAGTACTTC.

Of note for this clone: One end of the junction is discordant with germline, which a read error may explain. This chain links TRBV7-9 with TRBJ2-1; TRBD1 might be the D (5 bases). Germline V lookup: CDR1 SEHNR, CDR2 FQNEAQ (reference sequence). This CDR3 spans 14 amino acids. The CDR3 is CASSLGTSFNEQFF. The CDR3 DNA follows: TGTGCCAGCAGCTTAGGGACATCCTTCAATGAGCAGTTCTTC.

This clone is a singleton in its sample. The rearrangement joins TRBV19 to TRBJ1-4, with D unresolved. Germline CDR1 and CDR2: LNHDA and SQIVND (reference sequence). The CDR3 extends over 13 amino acids. Trimming stripped 11 bases from V and 9 bases from J, with 19 bases between. CDR3 coding DNA: TGTGCCGTCAGAGGAGGAGCCGACCAAAAACTGTTTTTT. This sequence encodes CAVRGGADQKLFF. The variable domain in full, with the rest retrieved from reference TRBV19 and TRBJ1-4, is DGGITQSPKYLFRKEGQNVTLSCEQNLNHDAMYWYRQDPGQGLRLIYYSQIVNDFQKGDIAEGYSVSREKKESFPLTVTSAQKNPTAFYLCAVRGGADQKLFFGSGTQLSVL.

Only a few counts were recorded for this clone. The chain has TRBV7-7 and TRBJ2-1; D could derive from TRBD1 or TRBD2 (5 bases each). V was pared by 5 bases and J by 0 bases, with 8 bases between. CDR1 and CDR2 from the germline V gene are SSHAT and FNYEAQ (reference sequence). The CDR3 has 14 residues. The CDR3 bases are TGTGCCAGCAGCCCCGGGACCTCCTACAATGAGCAGTTCTTC. It specifies CASSPGTSYNEQFF.

This clone was counted once. The V call is TRBV4-3, the J call TRBJ1-6; no firm D call. Germline V gene lookup returns CDR1 LGHNA and CDR2 YSLEER. The CDR3 covers 14 residues. V lost 5 bases and J lost 7, with 12 bases in between. Written as DNA, the CDR3 is TGCGCCAGCAGCTTGGACGTAGGGAATTCACCCCTCCACTTT. It codes for CASSLDVGNSPLHF.

This chain joins TRBV18 and TRBJ2-1, with 13 positions matching TRBD2. V trimming: 6 bases; J trimming: 4 bases; junction bases outside the gene matches: 9. The CDR3 covers 17 residues. Germline V gene data show CDR1 as KGHSH and CDR2 as LQKENI. The CDR3 loop reads CASSRAGTSGVYNEQFF. In nucleotides, the CDR3 is TGTGCCAGCTCTCGGGCCGGGACTAGCGGGGTTTACAATGAGCAGTTCTTC.